The 12 T cell receptor beta chains below all came from one sample that was sequenced in a study of human T cells and chemical hapten exposure. MiXCR, run by TCRdb on the RACE reads, gives a single entry per CDR3 protein. This table has approximately 400,000 distinct CDR3 sequences, approximately 5% appearing once. Time point: patch test 1, 2 weeks after DPC sensitization. Stated treatment: therapeutic diphenylcyclopropenone sensitization with weekly scalp DPC. The material sequenced was whole blood, taken in connection with sensitization to the hapten diphenylcyclopropenone (DPC). All receptors derive from a woman aged 45-59 years with alopecia areata. Some clones in this sample may be carry-over from other donors' samples.

This clonotype appeared many times. V gene TRBV12-3 or TRBV12-4 combines with J gene TRBJ1-5, with TRBD1 matching 10 bases. V lost 0 bases and J lost 4; bases outside the gene matches: 0. The CDR3 sequence is 15 residues long. Here the CDR3 reads CASSLADRGNQPQHF. In DNA, the CDR3 is TGTGCCAGCAGTTTAGCGGACAGGGGGAATCAGCCCCAGCATTTT.

This clonotype was observed a few times. The chain couples TRBV15 to TRBJ2-1; TRBD2 matches at 11 bases. J lost 0 bases, V lost 2 bases, and 0 bases had no gene match. Per germline, CDR1 LNHNV and CDR2 YYDKDF (reference sequence). The CDR3 loop spans 16 amino acids. The CDR3 sequence: CATSRTSGSSYNEQFF. CDR3 in DNA: TGTGCCACCAGCAGAACTAGCGGGAGCTCCTACAATGAGCAGTTCTTC.

This clonotype was observed many times. The gene calls are TRBV5-4 and TRBJ2-6; D not certain. Looked up from germline, CDR1 is SGHNT and CDR2 is YYREEE (reference sequence). With 3 bases removed from V and 2 bases from J, the gap between germline ends came to 6 bases. This CDR3 contains 14 residues. CDR3 sequence (DNA): TGTGCCAGCAGCTCGGTTCCTGGGGCCAACGTCCTGACTTTC. It yields the protein CASSSVPGANVLTF. Based on the CDR3 plus reference TRBV5-4 and TRBJ2-6, the full variable domain is ETGVTQSPTHLIKTRGQQVTLRCSSQSGHNTVSWYQQALGQGPQFIFQYYREEENGRGNFPPRFSGLQFPNYSSELNVNALELDDSALYLCASSSVPGANVLTFGAGSRLTVL.

The chain links TRBV19 to TRBJ2-5; 8 bases fit TRBD2. V dropped 3 bases and J dropped 6; count of bases not matched to a gene: 12. The CDR3 covers 16 residues. Germline V gene data show CDR1 as LNHDA and CDR2 as SQIVND (reference sequence). CDR3 DNA: TGTGCCAGTAGTATCCCCGGCCAGCGGGGGCGGAAGACCCAGTACTTC. Protein: CASSIPGQRGRKTQYF.

This clonotype was detected a few times. CDR3 sequence reads: CASSPKQGGTEAFF. The CDR3 DNA sequence: TGTGCCAGCTCACCGAAACAGGGGGGTACTGAAGCTTTCTTT. The rearrangement links TRBV18 to TRBJ1-1; TRBD1 matches 8 bases. Germline assignment: CDR1 KGHSH and CDR2 LQKENI. The CDR3 is made up of 14 amino acids. The ends lost 3 bases at V and 5 bases at J; junction bases unmatched: 5.

Only a few counts were recorded for this clonotype. The CDR3 DNA follows: TGTGCCAGCAGCCGACCGGATGGACGGAATGAGCAGTTCTTC. It codes for CASSRPDGRNEQFF. The gene calls are TRBV11-1 and TRBJ2-1; no firm D call. This CDR3 comprises 14 residues. CDR1 and CDR2 from the germline V gene are SGHAT and FQDESV (reference sequence). V was shortened by 5 bases and J by 7 bases, with 15 bases between the two germline ends.

The chain joins TRBV29-1 to TRBJ2-5, with 7 bases matching TRBD2. CDR1 SQVTM and CDR2 ANQGSEA come from the germline V gene. This CDR3 is 16 amino acids long. J was trimmed by 7 bases and V by 3 bases; bases with no gene match: 17. The CDR3, as DNA: TGCAGCGTTGAGATTCTCGGCGGGAGCCTAAGAAGGACCCAGTACTTC. The encoded protein is CSVEILGGSLRRTQYF.

Notes on this clonotype: In this CDR3 the conserved last residue, phenylalanine or tryptophan, is missing, so a read error is likely. This chain uses TRBV7-9 with TRBJ2-1; 8 bases map to TRBD2. CDR1 and CDR2 (germline): SEHNR, FQNEAQ (reference sequence). Trimming at V came to 3 bases and at J to 4 bases, leaving 2 bases not matched to a gene. This CDR3 has 14 amino acids. The CDR3 DNA reads TGTGCCAGCAGCTTTTCGGGGGGGTACAATGAGCAGTTCATC. The encoded protein is CASSFSGGYNEQFI.

V usage is TRBV4-3 and J usage is TRBJ2-3; TRBD2 agrees at 8 bases. The CDR3 is made up of 16 amino acids. Germline V gene data show CDR1 as LGHNA and CDR2 as YSLEER. The V gene end was trimmed by 4 bases and the J gene end by 3 bases; junction bases not matched to a gene: 9. The CDR3 DNA sequence: TGCGCCAGCAGCCCAGTGGCCACTAGCGGAACAGATACGCAGTATTTT. Translated, it gives CASSPVATSGTDTQYF.

The V and J genes are TRBV14 and TRBJ2-7, with 10 nucleotides matching TRBD1. V gave up 4 bases and J gave up 6 bases; unmatched junction bases: 6. From germline, CDR1 is SGHDN and CDR2 FVKESK. The CDR3 is made up of 14 amino acids. The CDR3 DNA reads as TGTGCCAGCAGCCCGGGGACAGGGGATGGCGAGCAGTACTTC. Its translation: CASSPGTGDGEQYF.

V and J are TRBV2 and TRBJ1-1, with 8 bases identical to TRBD1. The V segment lost 7 bases and the J segment 0 bases; nucleotides outside the gene matches: 4. Germline loops: CDR1 SNHLY, CDR2 FYNNEI. The CDR3 covers 14 residues. In DNA form, the CDR3 reads TGTGCCAGCAATACAGGGGGAATGAACACTGAAGCTTTCTTT. Its protein product is CASNTGGMNTEAFF. Full variable domain (outside the CDR3, taken from reference TRBV2 and TRBJ1-1): EPEVTQTPSHQVTQMGQEVILRCVPISNHLYFYWYRQILGQKVEFLVSFYNNEISEKSEIFDDQFSVERPDGSNFTLKIRSTKLEDSAMYFCASNTGGMNTEAFFGQGTRLTVV.

This clonotype was counted between two and nine times. The rearrangement uses TRBV7-2 and TRBJ2-3; D gene unclear. V lost 6 bases and J lost 6, with 13 bases in between. This CDR3 spans 13 amino acids. Germline assignment: CDR1 SGHTA and CDR2 FQGNSA. The CDR3 DNA reads TGTGCCAGCAGTTCCGGGTTTTCGGATACGCAGTATTTT. Protein sequence: CASSSGFSDTQYF.